These 15 T cell receptor beta chains were sequenced from one sample in a study of cytomegalovirus exposure and HLA in healthy donors. The PCR had 60 Vbeta and 13 Jbeta primers. This table comes from immunoSEQ multiplex PCR, and its TCRdb copy is limited to in-frame clones, with some not included. This sample's clone table lists 60,000 to 85,000 clones. The specimen was PBMCs. Every receptor here comes from a man aged 50 or older in good health and CMV-seropositive.

The rearrangement uses TRBV9 and TRBJ2-5; 11 bases agree with TRBD2. The assigned J gene may be wrong: the sequence end matches TRBJ2-7 better. Germline lookup yields CDR1 SGDLS and CDR2 YYNGEE. This CDR3 is built from 15 residues. Here the CDR3 reads CASSVGTSGTYEQYF. CDR3 sequence (DNA): TGTGCCAGCAGTGTCGGGACTAGCGGTACCTACGAGCAGTACTTC.

This chain uses TRBV11-3 with TRBJ2-2, with 8 bases identical to TRBD2. The length of the CDR3 is 14 residues. In germline, CDR1 is SGHNT, CDR2 YENEEA. Trimming cost V 6 bases and J 6 bases; bases outside gene matches: 6. The CDR3 spells CASSQAGVAGELFF. The CDR3 DNA sequence: TGTGCCAGCAGTCAAGCGGGGGTGGCCGGGGAGCTGTTTTTT.

The chain recombines TRBV5-4 with TRBJ2-5; 8 bases fit TRBD1. The V gene end was trimmed by 0 bases and the J gene end by 8 bases; junction bases not matched to a gene: 12. This CDR3 spans 16 amino acids. In germline, CDR1 is SGHNT, CDR2 YYREEE (reference sequence). DNA of the CDR3: TGTGCCAGCAGCTTGGTTTCCCCAGGGGGCGTCGATACCCAGTACTTC. It translates to CASSLVSPGGVDTQYF.

The chain couples TRBV5-4 to TRBJ1-2; 7 bases are shared with TRBD1. Germline trimming cut 3 bases from V and 4 bases from J; bases unmatched to any gene: 6. The CDR3 has 14 amino acids. CDR1 is SGHNT and CDR2 is YYREEE in the germline V gene (reference sequence). The CDR3, as DNA: TGTGCCAGCAGCTCCCAGGGGGTCTTCTATGGCTACACCTTC. Encoded protein: CASSSQGVFYGYTF.

The chain recombines TRBV5-1 with TRBJ1-3; the match to TRBD1 covers 7 bases. This CDR3 is 15 amino acids long. Trimming took 0 bases from V and 0 from J; bases not matched to a gene: 0. The germline V gene has CDR1 SGHRS and CDR2 YFSETQ. CDR3 in amino acids: CASSLGTGSGNTIYF. CDR3 DNA: TGCGCCAGCAGCTTGGGGACAGGCTCTGGAAACACCATATATTTT.

The chain uses TRBV5-8 and TRBJ1-3; D ambiguous. This CDR3 has 15 amino acids. From germline, CDR1 is SGHTS and CDR2 YDEGEE. V gave up 1 base and J gave up 2 bases, with 10 bases separating them. This CDR3 is CASSLTFGAGNTIYF. Here the CDR3 DNA reads TGTGCCAGCAGCTTGACTTTCGGTGCTGGAAACACCATATATTTT.

The chain has TRBV10-3 and TRBJ1-4; TRBD1 matches 7 bases. Looked up from germline, CDR1 is ENHRY and CDR2 is SYGVKD. This CDR3 spans 16 amino acids. V lost 3 bases, J lost 4 bases, and 8 bases stayed unmatched. CDR3 region: CAISEEEDRFNEKLFF. For the CDR3, the DNA is TGTGCCATCAGTGAAGAAGAGGACAGGTTTAATGAAAAACTGTTTTTT.

The chain links TRBV19 to TRBJ2-2; the D is unclear. Germline loops: CDR1 LNHDA, CDR2 SQIVND (reference sequence). The CDR3 extends over 13 amino acids. V was pared by 3 bases and J by 7 bases, with 9 bases between. DNA of the CDR3: TGTGCCAGTAGTATGCGCAAGATCGGGGAGCTGTTTTTT. Its protein is CASSMRKIGELFF.

This sequence joins TRBV18 and TRBJ1-2, with 9 bases fitting TRBD1. Germline V lookup: CDR1 KGHSH, CDR2 LQKENI. J gave up 7 bases and V 5 bases, and 5 bases lay outside the gene matches. The CDR3 contains 13 residues. The CDR3 sequence: CASSDTGGGGYTF. The CDR3 nucleotides read TGTGCCAGCTCAGATACAGGGGGCGGTGGCTACACCTTC.

The chain joins TRBV18 to TRBJ2-3; 10 bases agree with TRBD1. J lost 6 bases, V lost 3 bases, and 6 bases had no gene match. The CDR3 consists of 15 residues. Germline CDR1 reads KGHSH; CDR2 reads LQKENI. CDR3 DNA: TGTGCCAGCTCACCTTTGGACAGGGGGTCTGATACGCAGTATTTT. Protein product: CASSPLDRGSDTQYF.

The rearrangement uses TRBV5-1 and TRBJ2-7; possibly TRBD1 for D (5 bases). Germline CDR1 reads SGHRS; CDR2 reads YFSETQ. CDR3 length equals 16 residues. V lost 3 bases to trimming and J lost 0 bases, with 16 bases between them. CDR3 sequence reads: CASSWGLSMTSYEQYF. The CDR3 region has the DNA TGCGCCAGCAGCTGGGGCTTGTCGATGACCTCCTACGAGCAGTACTTC.

The chain has TRBV7-2 and TRBJ2-5, with D possibly being TRBD2 (6 bases). Per germline, CDR1 SGHTA and CDR2 FQGNSA. The CDR3 sequence is 15 residues long. Deletions cut 0 bases from V and 1 base from J, with 9 bases between. The CDR3 here is CASSLARGSQETQYF. The CDR3 bases are TGTGCCAGCAGCTTAGCCCGGGGGAGCCAAGAGACCCAGTACTTC. The whole variable domain, filled in from reference TRBV7-2 and TRBJ2-5, reads GAGVSQSPSNKVTEKGKDVELRCDPISGHTALYWYRQSLGQGLEFLIYFQGNSAPDKSGLPSDRFSAERTGGSVSTLTIQRTQQEDSAVYLCASSLARGSQETQYFGPGTRLLVL.

The chain is built from TRBV5-1 and TRBJ1-1; a possible D gene is TRBD1 (5 bases). The V gene's germline CDR1 is SGHRS and CDR2 YFSETQ. V lost 5 bases, J lost 3 bases, and 14 bases lay in between. The CDR3 loop spans 14 amino acids. CDR3 residues: CASSSGLPDTEAFF. CDR3 nucleotide sequence: TGCGCCAGCAGTTCGGGACTTCCAGACACTGAAGCTTTCTTT.

V and J are TRBV6-5 and TRBJ1-1, with 7 bases identical to TRBD1. Trimming cost V 2 bases and J 11 bases; bases outside gene matches: 8. CDR3 size: 13 residues. The germline V gene has CDR1 MNHEY and CDR2 SVGAGI. CDR3 DNA sequence: TGTGCCAGCAGTTACGAGAGGGGGCTGGAGGCTTTCTTT. This encodes CASSYERGLEAFF.

This chain joins TRBV19 and TRBJ2-1, with 7 bases matching TRBD2. Germline V gene lookup returns CDR1 LNHDA and CDR2 SQIVND (reference sequence). CDR3 length: 15 residues. Trimming took 5 bases from V and 3 from J; bases not matched to a gene: 7. CDR3: CASSSLSGVYNEQFF. The DNA of the CDR3 is TGTGCCAGTAGTTCCTTAAGCGGGGTCTACAATGAGCAGTTCTTC.